Below, 15 T cell receptor beta chains from the same sample are listed, as sequenced in a study of cytomegalovirus exposure and HLA in healthy donors. Libraries were prepared by immunoSEQ multiplex PCR; TCRdb keeps only in-frame clonotypes and omits some of them. The sample contains under 400,000 clones, 88% of which appear only once. Sequencing used PBMCs. Receptor source: a man aged 25 to 40 in good health and CMV-seronegative.

CDR3 sequence reads: CASSQLAGGGETQYF. CDR3 DNA: TGCGCCAGCAGCCAGCTAGCGGGCGGGGGGGAGACCCAGTACTTC. The chain couples TRBV4-1 to TRBJ2-5; the match to TRBD2 covers 8 bases. CDR1 and CDR2 (germline): MGHRA, YSYEKL. The CDR3 is 15 amino acids. The J segment lost 5 bases and the V segment lost 3 bases, leaving 8 bases of the junction unmatched.

The gene calls are TRBV2 and TRBJ1-1; maybe TRBD1 (5 bases). This CDR3 has 17 amino acids. Germline V gene sequence: CDR1 SNHLY, CDR2 FYNNEI. With 1 base removed from V and 0 bases from J, the gap between germline ends came to 15 bases. The CDR3 reads CASSEVGGGALNTEAFF. CDR3 nucleotide sequence: TGTGCCAGCAGTGAAGTGGGGGGTGGGGCGCTGAACACTGAAGCTTTCTTT. Looking up the rest from reference TRBV2 and TRBJ1-1 gives the full variable domain: EPEVTQTPSHQVTQMGQEVILRCVPISNHLYFYWYRQILGQKVEFLVSFYNNEISEKSEIFDDQFSVERPDGSNFTLKIRSTKLEDSAMYFCASSEVGGGALNTEAFFGQGTRLTVV.

This clone was seen a single time. This sequence joins TRBV30 and TRBJ2-7, with 8 bases that match TRBD1. The V segment lost 2 bases and the J segment 5 bases; nucleotides outside the gene matches: 8. The CDR3 covers 14 residues. From germline, CDR1 is GTSNPN and CDR2 SVGIG (reference sequence). The chain's CDR3 is CAWSPPPGGNEQYF. CDR3 nucleotides: TGTGCCTGGAGTCCGCCCCCAGGGGGCAACGAGCAGTACTTC.

This clone was seen a few times. V is TRBV19 and J is TRBJ2-7; 8 nucleotides align to TRBD2. Germline CDR1 reads LNHDA; CDR2 reads SQIVND (reference sequence). CDR3 length: 15 amino acids. With 3 bases clipped from V and 3 bases from J, the junction kept 7 bases outside the gene matches. The chain's CDR3 is CASSIRPGLGYEQYF. In nucleotides, the CDR3 is TGTGCCAGTAGTATCAGACCGGGACTAGGCTACGAGCAGTACTTC.

CDR3 DNA sequence: TGTGCCAGCAGCACCACAGGGGGCGGAGGCCAAGAGACCCAGTACTTC. Translated, it gives CASSTTGGGGQETQYF. V is TRBV6-6 and J is TRBJ2-5; 9 nucleotides align to TRBD1. CDR3 length: 16 amino acids. V was clipped by 6 bases and J by 1 base; unmatched bases: 9. Looked up from germline, CDR1 is MNHNY and CDR2 is SVGAGI (reference sequence).

The V gene is TRBV2, the J gene TRBJ2-3, with D possibly being TRBD2 (5 bases). The CDR3 extends over 15 amino acids. CDR1 SNHLY and CDR2 FYNNEI come from the germline V gene. Trimming took off 5 bases at V and 5 bases at J, with 17 bases between the two ends. CDR3 protein: CASSPTPGMGDTQYF. DNA for the CDR3: TGTGCCAGCAGTCCGACCCCGGGGATGGGAGATACGCAGTATTTT.

As DNA, the CDR3 is TGTGCCAGCAGCGAGAACGGCCAGGGGGCTAGGGAGACCCAGTACTTC. Amino acids: CASSENGQGARETQYF. The chain joins TRBV2 to TRBJ2-5; 8 positions agree with TRBD1. CDR3 size: 16 residues. Looked up from germline, CDR1 is SNHLY and CDR2 is FYNNEI. V was pared by 6 bases and J by 5 bases, with 14 bases of the junction left unmatched.

The V and J genes are TRBV15 and TRBJ1-5; 8 bases fit TRBD1. J was trimmed by 2 bases and V by 5 bases; bases with no gene match: 5. Per germline, CDR1 LNHNV and CDR2 YYDKDF (reference sequence). The CDR3 is made up of 15 amino acids. CDR3: CATSGQGSGNQPQHF. The DNA for the CDR3 is TGTGCCACCAGCGGACAGGGATCGGGCAATCAGCCCCAGCATTTT. Together with reference TRBV15 and TRBJ1-5, the CDR3 gives the full variable domain: DAMVIQNPRYQVTQFGKPVTLSCSQTLNHNVMYWYQQKSSQAPKLLFHYYDKDFNNEADTPDNFQSRRPNTSFCFLDIRSPGLGDTAMYLCATSGQGSGNQPQHFGDGTRLSIL.

This chain connects TRBV9 to TRBJ2-5; TRBD1 might be the D (5 bases). Trimming removed 0 bases from V and 5 bases from J, with 5 bases in between. CDR3 length equals 12 residues. CDR1 and CDR2 (germline): SGDLS, YYNGEE. The CDR3 protein is CASSVDRETQYF. The CDR3 DNA reads as TGTGCCAGCAGCGTAGACAGGGAGACCCAGTACTTC.

The chain links TRBV7-6 to TRBJ2-1, with TRBD2 matching over 7 bases. The CDR3 is made up of 14 amino acids. Germline assignment: CDR1 SGHVS and CDR2 FNYEAQ. Germline trimming cut 0 bases from V and 10 bases from J; bases unmatched to any gene: 6. CDR3 amino acids: CASSLAGGIREQFF. CDR3 nucleotide sequence: TGTGCCAGCAGCTTAGCGGGGGGGATTAGGGAGCAGTTCTTC. Full variable domain (rest looked up from reference TRBV7-6 and TRBJ2-1): GAGVSQSPRYKVTKRGQDVALRCDPISGHVSLYWYRQALGQGPEFLTYFNYEAQQDKSGLPNDRFSAERPEGSISTLTIQRTEQRDSAMYRCASSLAGGIREQFFGPGTRLTVL.

V gene TRBV2 combines with J gene TRBJ1-4; 9 positions match TRBD1. V shed 5 bases and J 5 bases; nucleotides not matched to a gene: 6. Germline CDR1 is SNHLY and CDR2 is FYNNEI. The CDR3 runs to 15 residues. The CDR3 region is CASSRQGGGNEKLFF. For the CDR3, the DNA is TGTGCCAGCAGTCGACAGGGGGGAGGCAATGAAAAACTGTTTTTT.

The genes are TRBV19 and TRBJ1-1; 7 nucleotides align to TRBD1. CDR3 size: 13 residues. J gave up 4 bases and V 6 bases, and 5 bases lay outside the gene matches. The germline V gene encodes CDR1 LNHDA and CDR2 SQIVND (reference sequence). The CDR3 nucleotides read TGTGCCAGTAGCCCTACAGGGGCCACTGAAGCTTTCTTT. Amino acid sequence: CASSPTGATEAFF.

This clone was observed once. In DNA form, the CDR3 reads TGTGCCAGCAGTGAAAGGACTAGCTTTGGCACCGGGGAGCTGTTTTTT. Translating it yields CASSERTSFGTGELFF. V and J are TRBV2 and TRBJ2-2; 8 bases line up with TRBD2. CDR1 SNHLY and CDR2 FYNNEI come from the germline V gene. The CDR3 has 16 residues. J lost 4 bases, V lost 2 bases, and 6 bases had no gene match.

This clone has more than one count but fewer than ten. The chain carries TRBV6-1 and TRBJ1-6; weak D call: TRBD1 (6 bases). The CDR3 is 14 residues long. Trimming took off 8 bases at V and 3 bases at J, with 11 bases between the two ends. Per germline, CDR1 MNHNS and CDR2 SASEGT. The DNA for the CDR3 is TGTGCCAGCCAACCGGACAGCTATAATTCACCCCTCCACTTT. It encodes CASQPDSYNSPLHF.

The V and J genes are TRBV5-1 and TRBJ1-4, with 7 bases lining up with TRBD1. The V segment lost 3 bases and the J segment 6 bases; nucleotides outside the gene matches: 5. Germline CDR1 SGHRS, CDR2 YFSETQ. The CDR3 is made up of 14 amino acids. The chain's CDR3 is CASSSGTVYEKLFF. The CDR3 DNA reads TGCGCCAGCAGCTCCGGGACAGTGTATGAAAAACTGTTTTTT. The full variable domain, completed using reference TRBV5-1 and TRBJ1-4, is KAGVTQTPRYLIKTRGQQVTLSCSPISGHRSVSWYQQTPGQGLQFLFEYFSETQRNKGNFPGRFSGRQFSNSRSEMNVSTLELGDSALYLCASSSGTVYEKLFFGSGTQLSVL.